The rows below give T cell receptor beta chains drawn from one sample of a study of blood T cell repertoires in COVID-19. TCRdb keeps only in-frame clones here, not all; method: immunoSEQ multiplex PCR. Among about 280,000 clones, roughly 87% were seen once, and the ten largest hold roughly 2%. Input material: peripheral blood. The receptors were sampled from a woman in her fifties or sixties who had recovered from COVID-19. CDR3s include the opening cysteine and the closing phenylalanine or tryptophan. D genes are given only for firm matches. The size entry is marked missing in some rows and otherwise reads once, few, many or a size class.

size	D	J	V	CDR3	DNA
-	-	TRBJ1-1	TRBV5-1	CASSLGIREGSEAFF	TGCGCCAGCAGCTTGGGAATCAGGGAAGGATCTGAAGCTTTCTTT
-	-	TRBJ1-4	TRBV29-1	CSVQGLANEKLFF	TGCAGCGTTCAGGGTTTAGCTAATGAAAAACTGTTTTTT
-	-	TRBJ2-1	TRBV6-2/TRBV6-3	CASSYPTIGSNEQFF	TGTGCCAGCAGTTACCCGACTATAGGAAGCAATGAGCAGTTCTTC
-	-	TRBJ2-5	TRBV30	CAWSPPDSEEETQYF	TGTGCCTGGAGTCCTCCAGATTCCGAAGAAGAGACCCAGTACTTC
-	TRBD1	TRBJ1-1	TRBV3-1/TRBV3-2	CASSQAWGQGYTEAFF	TGTGCCAGCAGCCAAGCTTGGGGACAGGGGTACACTGAAGCTTTCTTT
-	-	TRBJ1-6	TRBV4-2	CASSLSVGSPLHF	TGTGCCAGCAGCCTCTCGGTCGGTTCACCCCTCCACTTT
-	TRBD1	TRBJ1-2	TRBV5-4	CASSPTGVYGYTF	TGTGCCAGCAGCCCTACAGGGGTCTATGGCTACACCTTC
-	-	TRBJ2-2	TRBV7-9	CASSPRTGEDTGELFF	TGTGCCAGCAGCCCACGCACAGGGGAGGACACCGGGGAGCTGTTTTTT
-	TRBD2	TRBJ2-1	TRBV11-3	CASSFAGTSGDNEQFF	TGTGCCAGCAGTTTTGCCGGGACTAGCGGGGACAATGAGCAGTTCTTC
-	-	TRBJ1-5	TRBV3-1/TRBV3-2	CASSGAGQPQHF	TGTGCCAGCAGTGGGGCAGGACAGCCCCAGCATTTT
-	-	TRBJ1-2	TRBV12-5	CASGLDTSRTF	TGTGCTAGTGGTTTGGACACATCCAGGACCTTC
-	TRBD1	TRBJ1-4	TRBV5-1	CASSSPTGDEKLFF	TGCGCCAGCAGCTCGCCCACAGGGGACGAAAAACTGTTTTTT
-	TRBD2	TRBJ2-2	TRBV5-1	CASSLIQRENTGELFF	TGCGCCAGCAGCTTGATCCAGCGGGAGAACACCGGGGAGCTGTTTTTT
-	-	TRBJ2-2	TRBV5-1	CASSRTMGFGTNTGELFF	TGCGCCAGCAGCCGTACGATGGGGTTCGGGACAAACACCGGGGAGCTGTTTTTT
-	TRBD1	TRBJ1-2	TRBV3-1/TRBV3-2	CASSQAQGVRYGYTF	TGTGCCAGCAGCCAAGCGCAGGGGGTTCGCTATGGCTACACCTTC
-	-	TRBJ2-2	TRBV2	CASRGLEGNTGELFF	TGTGCCAGCAGGGGTCTCGAGGGAAACACCGGGGAGCTGTTTTTT
-	TRBD1	TRBJ2-7	TRBV30	CAWGQGASYEQYF	TGTGCCTGGGGACAGGGGGCGTCCTACGAGCAGTACTTC
-	-	TRBJ1-1	TRBV19	CASSSSGGVAEAFF	TGTGCCAGTAGCTCCTCCGGGGGGGTCGCTGAAGCTTTCTTT
-	-	TRBJ1-2	TRBV18	CASSPRTSVYGYTF	TGTGCCAGCTCACCAAGGACTTCAGTCTATGGCTACACCTTC
-	-	TRBJ1-1	TRBV4-3	CASSQDTTGYTEAFF	TGCGCCAGCAGCCAAGACACAACAGGGTACACTGAAGCTTTCTTT
-	-	TRBJ2-7	TRBV28	CASSFRSEQYF	TGTGCCAGCAGTTTCAGAAGCGAGCAGTACTTC
-	-	TRBJ1-3	TRBV9	CASKRGEDYSGNTIYF	TGTGCCAGCAAAAGAGGCGAGGACTACTCTGGAAACACCATATATTTT
-	-	TRBJ2-2	TRBV2	CASSDDRSTGELFF	TGTGCCAGCAGTGATGACAGATCCACCGGGGAGCTGTTTTTT
-	TRBD1	TRBJ2-5	TRBV5-1	CASSLRSGTEETQYF	TGCGCCAGCAGCCTTCGCTCCGGGACAGAAGAGACCCAGTACTTC
-	-	TRBJ1-3	TRBV7-9	CASSGAGIQGNTIYF	TGTGCCAGCAGCGGGGCGGGGATTCAAGGAAACACCATATATTTT
few	TRBD1	TRBJ1-6	TRBV7-8	CASSLVVGTASPLHF	TGTGCCAGCAGCTTAGTGGTGGGGACAGCCTCACCCCTCCACTTT
-	TRBD1	TRBJ2-7	TRBV27	CASSLSLRGRGEQYF	TGTGCCAGCAGTTTATCGTTAAGGGGGCGAGGCGAGCAGTACTTC
-	-	TRBJ1-1	TRBV12-3/TRBV12-4	CASTPDGTEAFF	TGTGCCAGCACTCCTGACGGGACTGAAGCTTTCTTT
-	-	TRBJ2-3	TRBV21-1	CASGTISGGFSTDTQYF	TGTGCCAGCGGGACTATTAGCGGGGGCTTCAGCACAGATACGCAGTATTTT
-	-	TRBJ2-2	TRBV13	CASSLLQVNTGELFF	TGTGCCAGCAGCTTACTACAGGTTAACACCGGGGAGCTGTTTTTT
-	TRBD1	TRBJ2-2	TRBV9	CASSQQGGGTGELFF	TGTGCCAGCAGCCAACAGGGGGGAGGAACCGGGGAGCTGTTTTTT
-	TRBD1	TRBJ2-7	TRBV5-6	CASSSYRGDYEQYF	TGTGCCAGCAGCTCTTACAGGGGAGACTACGAGCAGTACTTC
-	-	TRBJ2-6	TRBV4-2	CASSQDSSSGANVLTF	TGTGCCAGCAGCCAAGACAGTTCTTCTGGGGCCAACGTCCTGACTTTC
-	TRBD1	TRBJ1-5	TRBV6-2/TRBV6-3	CASSERTGRDQPQHF	TGTGCCAGCAGCGAAAGGACAGGGAGGGATCAGCCCCAGCATTTT
-	TRBD1	TRBJ1-5	TRBV5-5	CASSLATGGYQPQHF	TGTGCCAGCAGCTTGGCCACAGGGGGGTATCAGCCCCAGCATTTT
-	-	TRBJ1-2	TRBV25-1	CASSEVAAETKFGTF	TGTGCCAGCAGTGAAGTGGCCGCCGAAACTAAGTTCGGTACCTTC
-	-	TRBJ2-7	TRBV6-5	CASSSPGQGHYEQYF	TGTGCCAGCAGTTCCCCAGGGCAGGGTCACTACGAGCAGTACTTC